A selection of T cell receptor beta chains follows, all from one sample in a study of CD8 T cells in Susac syndrome. TCRdb used MiXCR to reprocess the immunoSEQ multiplex PCR reads, holding one entry per CDR3 protein. The data show about 300,000 distinct CDR3 sequences, about 88% seen once. The sample comprised CD8+ T cells from PBMCs. The receptors were sampled from a human donor with multiple sclerosis. Both conserved end residues are part of each CDR3. The order of the fields is D gene, clone size, J gene, V gene, CDR3 protein, CDR3 DNA. A D gene is named only where the DNA matches it firmly. The size entry is marked missing in some rows and otherwise reads once, few, many or a size class.

- | - | TRBJ2-3 | TRBV5-1 | CASQAMTATSTDTQYF | TGCGCCAGCCAAGCTATGACAGCGACTAGCACAGATACGCAGTATTTT
TRBD1 | few | TRBJ2-2 | TRBV7-3 | CASSRDRAGELFF | TGTGCCAGCAGCCGTGACAGGGCCGGGGAGCTGTTTTTT
- | - | TRBJ2-1 | TRBV11-2 | CASSLSGVTYNEQFF | TGTGCCAGCAGCTTATCCGGGGTAACCTACAATGAGCAGTTCTTC
- | - | TRBJ2-7 | TRBV20-1 | CSAEQGGAYEQYF | TGCAGTGCGGAACAGGGGGGGGCCTACGAGCAGTACTTC
- | - | TRBJ2-7 | TRBV29-1 | CSVEDQDSEAYSYEQYF | TGCAGCGTTGAAGATCAGGATAGCGAGGCTTACTCCTACGAGCAGTACTTC
TRBD2 | - | TRBJ2-1 | TRBV28 | CASSRLLLAGENNEQFF | TGTGCCAGCAGTCGTTTATTACTAGCGGGAGAAAACAATGAGCAGTTCTTC
TRBD2 | - | TRBJ2-3 | TRBV4-3 | CASSQDLAVTSTDTQFF | TGCGCCAGCAGCCAAGATCTAGCGGTTACTAGCACAGATACGCAGTTTTTT
TRBD1 | - | TRBJ2-5 | TRBV12-3/TRBV12-4 | CASSLLQGEETQYF | TGTGCCAGCAGTTTGCTACAGGGGGAAGAGACCCAGTACTTC
- | - | TRBJ2-7 | TRBV20-1 | CSARPGNYEQYF | TGCAGTGCTAGGCCAGGGAACTACGAGCAGTACTTC
- | - | TRBJ2-1 | TRBV2 | CASSASGDRIYNEQFF | TGTGCCAGCAGCGCCTCTGGAGACAGGATTTACAATGAGCAGTTCTTC
- | - | TRBJ2-2 | TRBV4-2 | CASSQVRGGPSGELFF | TGTGCCAGCAGTCAGGTGCGGGGTGGACCCTCGGGGGAGCTGTTTTTT
- | - | TRBJ2-7 | TRBV2 | CASRAGGTYEQYF | TGTGCCAGCCGGGCAGGCGGCACCTACGAGCAGTACTTC
TRBD1 | - | TRBJ1-2 | TRBV29-1 | CSVVDRDGYTF | TGCAGCGTCGTTGACAGGGACGGCTACACCTTC
TRBD2 | - | TRBJ2-1 | TRBV29-1 | CSVEALAGGLRHNEQFF | TGCAGCGTTGAAGCCTTAGCGGGAGGGCTCCGTCACAATGAGCAGTTCTTC
- | - | TRBJ2-3 | TRBV5-8 | CASSSHRIRDTQYF | TGTGCCAGCAGCTCGCACAGGATTAGGGATACGCAGTATTTT
- | - | TRBJ1-2 | TRBV20-1 | CSARDSTVPYGYTF | TGCAGTGCTAGAGATTCGACAGTTCCTTATGGCTACACCTTC
- | - | TRBJ2-1 | TRBV11-2 | CASSLQDSYNEQFF | TGTGCCAGCAGCTTACAAGATTCCTACAATGAGCAGTTCTTC
- | once | TRBJ2-4 | TRBV20-1 | CSASRDGKNIQYF | TGCAGTGCTTCAAGGGATGGCAAAAACATTCAGTACTTC
TRBD1 | - | TRBJ1-1 | TRBV19 | CASSIWTGKDEAFF | TGTGCCAGTAGTATCTGGACAGGGAAGGATGAAGCTTTCTTT
- | - | TRBJ2-7 | TRBV12-3/TRBV12-4 | CASSLVANEQYF | TGTGCCAGCAGTTTAGTAGCGAACGAGCAGTACTTC
- | once | TRBJ2-2 | TRBV7-9 | CASSLALQGELFF | TGTGCCAGCAGCTTAGCCCTGCAAGGGGAGCTGTTTTTT
- | - | TRBJ1-5 | TRBV12-3/TRBV12-4 | CASSLDGVSNQPQHF | TGTGCCAGCAGTTTAGATGGGGTGAGCAATCAGCCCCAGCATTTT
TRBD2 | - | TRBJ2-3 | TRBV7-8 | CASSFPGTNTDTQYF | TGTGCCAGCAGCTTCCCCGGGACTAACACAGATACGCAGTATTTT
- | - | TRBJ2-7 | TRBV13 | CASSTHKTGDPSGEQYF | TGTGCCAGCAGCACCCATAAGACTGGGGATCCGTCAGGGGAGCAGTACTTC
- | - | TRBJ1-5 | TRBV12-3/TRBV12-4 | CASSPGNNQPQHF | TGTGCCAGCAGTCCAGGGAACAATCAGCCCCAGCATTTT
TRBD2 | - | TRBJ2-7 | TRBV28 | CASSLLWSSGRAYEQYF | TGTGCCAGCAGTCTATTGTGGTCTAGCGGGAGGGCCTACGAGCAGTACTTC
- | - | TRBJ2-7 | TRBV11-2 | CASSLDPGLPYEQYF | TGTGCCAGCAGCTTAGACCCGGGTCTCCCCTACGAGCAGTACTTC
TRBD1 | - | TRBJ1-5 | TRBV6-1 | CASSDGQGIGGQPQHF | TGTGCCAGCAGTGACGGACAGGGGATTGGTGGTCAGCCCCAGCATTTT
TRBD1 | - | TRBJ2-1 | TRBV7-9 | CASTLTGTGALIEQFF | TGTGCCAGCACTCTAACCGGGACAGGGGCGCTGATCGAGCAGTTCTTC
- | - | TRBJ1-2 | TRBV5-1 | CASSLQNYGYTF | TGCGCCAGCAGCCTCCAGAACTATGGCTACACCTTC
- | - | TRBJ2-7 | TRBV7-6 | CASSTPPKDPLEF | TGTGCCAGCAGCACTCCCCCCAAGGACCCGCTTGAATTC
TRBD2 | - | TRBJ2-1 | TRBV29-1 | CSVEGGELSWTYNEQFF | TGCAGCGTTGAGGGAGGGGAACTTTCTTGGACATACAATGAGCAGTTCTTC
TRBD1 | - | TRBJ1-5 | TRBV6-5 | CASRQGSNQPQHF | TGTGCCAGCCGACAGGGATCAAATCAGCCCCAGCATTTT
TRBD2 | - | TRBJ2-1 | TRBV28 | CASSFVGGGANEQFF | TGTGCCAGCAGTTTTGTAGGCGGGGGGGCGAATGAGCAGTTCTTC
- | - | TRBJ2-3 | TRBV15 | CATSKSEVQDTQYF | TGTGCCACCAGCAAAAGTGAGGTCCAGGATACGCAGTATTTT
- | - | TRBJ1-1 | TRBV23-1 | CASSQRGHRGEAFF | TGCGCCAGCAGTCAACGGGGACACCGGGGTGAAGCTTTCTTT
- | - | TRBJ2-7 | TRBV27 | CASKGFGYEQYF | TGTGCCAGCAAGGGGTTCGGATACGAGCAGTACTTC
- | - | TRBJ2-1 | TRBV19 | CASTPGQSSYNEQFF | TGTGCCAGTACACCAGGACAAAGCTCCTACAATGAGCAGTTCTTC
- | - | TRBJ2-5 | TRBV4-3 | CASSRGGGQIQETQYF | TGCGCCAGCAGCCGAGGGGGGGGGCAGATCCAAGAGACCCAGTACTTC
TRBD1 | - | TRBJ2-1 | TRBV2 | CASSEEDRGGFF | TGTGCCAGCAGTGAAGAGGACAGGGGGGGGTTCTTC
- | - | TRBJ2-3 | TRBV10-3 | CAIRPPVTDTQYF | TGTGCCATCAGACCCCCGGTCACAGATACGCAGTATTTT
TRBD1 | once | TRBJ1-5 | TRBV19 | CASISRGGNQPQHF | TGTGCCAGTATTTCTCGAGGGGGCAACCAGCCCCAGCATTTT
- | - | TRBJ1-1 | TRBV15 | CATSPAGQMNTEAFF | TGTGCCACCAGTCCTGCGGGACAAATGAACACTGAAGCTTTCTTT
- | - | TRBJ2-5 | TRBV4-3 | CASSQDLEAETQYF | TGCGCCAGCAGCCAAGATCTTGAGGCTGAGACCCAGTACTTC
TRBD2 | - | TRBJ2-1 | TRBV20-1 | CSATTLAGGPRVGNEQFF | TGCAGTGCTACCACCCTAGCGGGAGGGCCGAGGGTGGGGAATGAGCAGTTCTTC
- | - | TRBJ2-3 | TRBV7-2 | CASSFLLDTQYF | TGTGCCAGCAGCTTCCTTCTCGATACGCAGTATTTT
TRBD2 | - | TRBJ2-1 | TRBV4-3 | CASSWGIAGDNEQFF | TGCGCCAGCAGCTGGGGGATAGCGGGGGACAATGAGCAGTTCTTC
- | - | TRBJ2-7 | TRBV5-1 | CASSLRGGEREQYF | TGCGCCAGCAGCTTGCGAGGGGGGGAGCGCGAGCAGTACTTC
TRBD2 | - | TRBJ2-2 | TRBV7-2 | CASNPSGGNTGELFF | TGTGCCAGCAACCCCAGCGGGGGTAACACCGGGGAGCTGTTTTTT
- | - | TRBJ2-5 | TRBV3-1 | CASSQGGETQCF | TGTGCCAGCAGCCAAGGAGGGGAGACCCAGTGCTTC
- | - | TRBJ2-3 | TRBV21-1 | CASSKNPPGQSTDTQYF | TGTGCCAGCAGCAAGAACCCACCGGGACAGAGCACAGATACGCAGTATTTT
TRBD1 | - | TRBJ1-1 | TRBV11-3 | CASSLEFKPGTGRVGTEAFF | TGTGCCAGCAGCTTAGAATTTAAGCCTGGGACAGGGAGGGTCGGCACTGAAGCTTTCTTT